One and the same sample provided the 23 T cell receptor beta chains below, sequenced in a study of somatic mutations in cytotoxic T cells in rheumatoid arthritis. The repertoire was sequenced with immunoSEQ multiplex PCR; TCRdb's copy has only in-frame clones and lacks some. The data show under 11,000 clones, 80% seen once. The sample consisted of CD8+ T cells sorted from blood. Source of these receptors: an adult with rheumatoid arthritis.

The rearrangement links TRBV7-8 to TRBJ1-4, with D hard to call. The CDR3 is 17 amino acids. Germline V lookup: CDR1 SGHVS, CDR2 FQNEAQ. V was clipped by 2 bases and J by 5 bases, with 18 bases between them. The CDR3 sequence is CASSLRFRRKENEKLFF. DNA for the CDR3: TGTGCCAGCAGCTTAAGGTTCAGGCGTAAAGAAAATGAAAAACTGTTTTTT.

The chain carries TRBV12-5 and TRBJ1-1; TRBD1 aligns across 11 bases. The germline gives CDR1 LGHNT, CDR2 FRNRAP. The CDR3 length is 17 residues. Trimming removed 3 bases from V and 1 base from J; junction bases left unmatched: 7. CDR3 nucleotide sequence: TGTGCTAGTGGTTTTGGTAGGACAGGGGGCGAGAACACTGAAGCTTTCTTT. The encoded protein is CASGFGRTGGENTEAFF.

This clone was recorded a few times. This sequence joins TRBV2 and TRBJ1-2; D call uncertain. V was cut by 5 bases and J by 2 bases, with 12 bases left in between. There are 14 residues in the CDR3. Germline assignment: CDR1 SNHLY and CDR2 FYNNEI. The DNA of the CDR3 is TGTGCCAGCAGTTTGGTGGGCACCAACTATGGCTACACCTTC. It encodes CASSLVGTNYGYTF.

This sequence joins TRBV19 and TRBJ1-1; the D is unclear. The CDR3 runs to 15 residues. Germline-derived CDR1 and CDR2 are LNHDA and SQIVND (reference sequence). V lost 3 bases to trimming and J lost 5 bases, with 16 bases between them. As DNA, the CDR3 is TGTGCCAGTAGTATTGATAGCGGGGTGGGGACTGAAGCTTTCTTT. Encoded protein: CASSIDSGVGTEAFF.

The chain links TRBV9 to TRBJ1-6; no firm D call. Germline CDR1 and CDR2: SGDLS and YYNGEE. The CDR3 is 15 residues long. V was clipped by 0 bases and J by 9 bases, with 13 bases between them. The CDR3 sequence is CASSVEDAAFSPLHF. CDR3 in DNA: TGTGCCAGCAGCGTAGAAGACGCAGCATTTTCACCCCTCCACTTT. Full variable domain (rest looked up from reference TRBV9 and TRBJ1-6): DSGVTQTPKHLITATGQRVTLRCSPRSGDLSVYWYQQSLDQGLQFLIQYYNGEERAKGNILERFSAQQFPDLHSELNLSSLELGDSALYFCASSVEDAAFSPLHFGNGTRLTVT.

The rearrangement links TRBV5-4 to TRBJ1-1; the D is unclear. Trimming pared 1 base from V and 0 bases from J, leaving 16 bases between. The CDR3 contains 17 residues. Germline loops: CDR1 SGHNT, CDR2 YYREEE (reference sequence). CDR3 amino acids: CASSLRPQLNMNTEAFF. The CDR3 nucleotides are TGTGCCAGCAGCTTGCGGCCACAGCTTAACATGAACACTGAAGCTTTCTTT.

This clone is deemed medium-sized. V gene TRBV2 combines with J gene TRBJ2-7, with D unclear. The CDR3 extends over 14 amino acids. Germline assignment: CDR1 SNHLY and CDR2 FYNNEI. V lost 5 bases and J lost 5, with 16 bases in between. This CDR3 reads CASSTDSSLNEQYF. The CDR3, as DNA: TGTGCCAGCAGTACAGATTCATCCCTAAACGAGCAGTACTTC. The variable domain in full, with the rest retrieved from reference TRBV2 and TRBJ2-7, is EPEVTQTPSHQVTQMGQEVILRCVPISNHLYFYWYRQILGQKVEFLVSFYNNEISEKSEIFDDQFSVERPDGSNFTLKIRSTKLEDSAMYFCASSTDSSLNEQYFGPGTRLTVT.

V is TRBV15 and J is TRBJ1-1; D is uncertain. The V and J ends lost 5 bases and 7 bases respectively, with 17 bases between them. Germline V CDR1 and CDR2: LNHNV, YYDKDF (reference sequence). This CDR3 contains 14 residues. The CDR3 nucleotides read TGTGCCACCAGCGGCCGAGGACGGAAAGGTGAAGCTTTCTTT. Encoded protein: CATSGRGRKGEAFF.

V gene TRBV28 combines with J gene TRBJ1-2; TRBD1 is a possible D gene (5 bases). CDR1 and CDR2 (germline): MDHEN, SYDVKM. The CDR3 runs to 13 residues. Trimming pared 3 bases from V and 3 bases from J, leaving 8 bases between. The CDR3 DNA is TGTGCCAGCAGTTTGTTGGGGGACTATGGCTACACCTTC. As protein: CASSLLGDYGYTF.

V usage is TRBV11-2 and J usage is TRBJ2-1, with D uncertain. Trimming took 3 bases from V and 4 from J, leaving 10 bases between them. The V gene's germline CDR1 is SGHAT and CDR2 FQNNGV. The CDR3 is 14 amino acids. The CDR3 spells CASSFGQIYNEQFF. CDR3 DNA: TGTGCCAGCAGCTTTGGGCAGATATACAATGAGCAGTTCTTC.

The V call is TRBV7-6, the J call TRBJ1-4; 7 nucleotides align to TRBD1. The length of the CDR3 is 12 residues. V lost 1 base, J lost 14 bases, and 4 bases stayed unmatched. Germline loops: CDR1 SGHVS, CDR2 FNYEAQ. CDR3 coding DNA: TGTGCCAGCAGCTTAGGTGACAGGGTCCTGTTTTTT. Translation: CASSLGDRVLFF.

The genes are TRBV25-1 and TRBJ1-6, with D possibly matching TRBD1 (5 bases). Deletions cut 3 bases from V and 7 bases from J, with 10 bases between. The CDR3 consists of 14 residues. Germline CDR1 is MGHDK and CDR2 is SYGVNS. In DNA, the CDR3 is TGTGCCAGCAGTGATTTAGGGGCGAATTCACCCCTCCACTTT. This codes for CASSDLGANSPLHF.

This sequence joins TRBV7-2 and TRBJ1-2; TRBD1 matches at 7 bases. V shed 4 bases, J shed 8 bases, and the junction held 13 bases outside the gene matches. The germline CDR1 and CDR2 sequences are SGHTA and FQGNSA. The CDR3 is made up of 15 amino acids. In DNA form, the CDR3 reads TGTGCCAGCAGCTCCACAAGTTCCACAGGGGACGGCTACACCTTC. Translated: CASSSTSSTGDGYTF.

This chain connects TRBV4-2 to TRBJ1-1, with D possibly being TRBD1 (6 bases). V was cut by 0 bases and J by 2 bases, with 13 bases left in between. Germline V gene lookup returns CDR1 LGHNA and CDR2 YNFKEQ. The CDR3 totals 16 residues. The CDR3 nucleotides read TGTGCCAGCAGCCAAGAAGAGGGGACACCAAACACTGAAGCTTTCTTT. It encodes CASSQEEGTPNTEAFF.

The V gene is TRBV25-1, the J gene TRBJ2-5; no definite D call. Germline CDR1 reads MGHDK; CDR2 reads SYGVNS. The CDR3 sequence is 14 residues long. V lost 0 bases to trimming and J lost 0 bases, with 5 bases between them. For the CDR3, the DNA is TGTGCCAGCAGTGAATATGGGTACCAAGAGACCCAGTACTTC. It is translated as CASSEYGYQETQYF.

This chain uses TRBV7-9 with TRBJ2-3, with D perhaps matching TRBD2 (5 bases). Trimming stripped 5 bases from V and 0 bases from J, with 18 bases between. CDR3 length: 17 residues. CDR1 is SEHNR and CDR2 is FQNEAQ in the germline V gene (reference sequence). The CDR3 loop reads CASSPSALADSTDTQYF. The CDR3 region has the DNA TGTGCCAGCAGCCCCTCAGCGCTAGCAGATAGCACAGATACGCAGTATTTT.

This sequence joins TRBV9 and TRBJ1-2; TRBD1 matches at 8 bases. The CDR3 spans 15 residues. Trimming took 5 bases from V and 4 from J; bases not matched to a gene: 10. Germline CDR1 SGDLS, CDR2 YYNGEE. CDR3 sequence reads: CASRGRTGKSYGYTF. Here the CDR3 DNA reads TGTGCCAGCAGGGGAAGGACAGGGAAAAGCTATGGCTACACCTTC.

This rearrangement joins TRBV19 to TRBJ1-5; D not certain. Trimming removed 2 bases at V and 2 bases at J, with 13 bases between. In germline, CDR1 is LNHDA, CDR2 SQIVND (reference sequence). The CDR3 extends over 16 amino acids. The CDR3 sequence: CASSIIAGRGNQPQHF. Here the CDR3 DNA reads TGTGCCAGTAGTATAATCGCGGGTCGGGGCAATCAGCCCCAGCATTTT.

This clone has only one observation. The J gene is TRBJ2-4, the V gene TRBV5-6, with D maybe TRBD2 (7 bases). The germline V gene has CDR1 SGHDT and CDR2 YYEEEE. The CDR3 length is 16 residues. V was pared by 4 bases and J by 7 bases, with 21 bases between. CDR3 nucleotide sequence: TGTGCCAGCAGCCTACAGGGAGCGGGGTGGGGTAACATTCAGTACTTC. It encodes CASSLQGAGWGNIQYF.

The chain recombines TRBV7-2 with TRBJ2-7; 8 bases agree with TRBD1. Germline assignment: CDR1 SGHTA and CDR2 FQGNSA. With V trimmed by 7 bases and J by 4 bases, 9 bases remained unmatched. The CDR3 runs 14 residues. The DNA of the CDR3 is TGTGCCAGCACCCCGGGGCAGGGGGCATACGAGCAGTACTTC. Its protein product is CASTPGQGAYEQYF.

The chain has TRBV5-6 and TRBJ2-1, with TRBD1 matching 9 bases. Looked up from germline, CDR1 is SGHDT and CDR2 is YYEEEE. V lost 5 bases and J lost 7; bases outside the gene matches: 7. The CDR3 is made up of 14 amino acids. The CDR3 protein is CASSGDRGVNEQFF. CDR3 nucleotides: TGTGCCAGCAGTGGAGACAGGGGGGTTAATGAGCAGTTCTTC. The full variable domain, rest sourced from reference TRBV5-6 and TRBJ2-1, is DAGVTQSPTHLIKTRGQQVTLRCSPKSGHDTVSWYQQALGQGPQFIFQYYEEEERQRGNFPDRFSGHQFPNYSSELNVNALLLGDSALYLCASSGDRGVNEQFFGPGTRLTVL.

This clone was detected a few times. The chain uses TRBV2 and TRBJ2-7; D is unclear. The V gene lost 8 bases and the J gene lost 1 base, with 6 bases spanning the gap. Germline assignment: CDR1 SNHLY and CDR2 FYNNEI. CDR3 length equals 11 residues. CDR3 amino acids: CASGDSYEQYF. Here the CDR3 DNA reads TGTGCCAGCGGGGATTCCTACGAGCAGTACTTC.

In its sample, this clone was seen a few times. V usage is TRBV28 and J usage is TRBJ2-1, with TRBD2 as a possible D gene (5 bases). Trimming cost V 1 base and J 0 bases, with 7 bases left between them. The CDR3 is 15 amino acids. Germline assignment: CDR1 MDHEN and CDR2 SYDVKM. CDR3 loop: CASSLSGNSYNEQFF. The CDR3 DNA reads TGTGCCAGCAGTTTATCGGGGAACTCCTACAATGAGCAGTTCTTC.